This T cell receptor beta chain was sequenced in a study of identical twins. TCRdb redid the calling of the 5' RACE reads with MiXCR, one entry per CDR3 protein. The sample includes about 330,000 distinct CDR3 sequences, more than 9% of them seen just once. This clonotype was recorded a few times. The germline V and J ends were trimmed by 3 bases and 4 bases, with 16 bases remaining between them. This CDR3 has 15 amino acids. Germline assignment: CDR1 MDHEN and CDR2 SYDVKM. This sample was also put to use in a study of yellow fever vaccine responses in identical twins.

This clonotype was sampled from a woman between 18 and 29 years old in good health. J is TRBJ2-7 and V is TRBV28, with TRBD1 as a possible D gene (6 bases). Sequencing was performed on CD8+ T cells sorted from blood. CDR3 protein: CASSFDIPGDYEQYF. In DNA, the CDR3 is TGTGCCAGCAGTTTTGACATTCCAGGGGATTACGAGCAGTACTTC.